The source of this T cell receptor (beta chain) is a study of T cell responses to AZD1222 COVID-19 vaccine. The length of the CDR3 is 14 residues. Germline CDR1 reads SGHTA; CDR2 reads FQGTGA. The junction had 13 bases not matched to a gene; V was cut back by 5 bases and J by 10 bases. Produced via immunoSEQ multiplex PCR; TCRdb's table is partial and in-frame only. The sample holds about 100,000 clones; roughly 90% are singletons and the top ten take around 1.2%. The TCR comes from an adult in good health. Here the sequenced sample was peripheral blood, taken on day 0 of AZD1222 vaccination. The chain joins TRBV7-3 to TRBJ1-2, with 7 bases fitting TRBD1. The CDR3 is CASSPQGGRGDYTF. Written as DNA, the CDR3 is TGTGCCAGCAGCCCTCAGGGGGGCAGGGGTGACTACACCTTC.